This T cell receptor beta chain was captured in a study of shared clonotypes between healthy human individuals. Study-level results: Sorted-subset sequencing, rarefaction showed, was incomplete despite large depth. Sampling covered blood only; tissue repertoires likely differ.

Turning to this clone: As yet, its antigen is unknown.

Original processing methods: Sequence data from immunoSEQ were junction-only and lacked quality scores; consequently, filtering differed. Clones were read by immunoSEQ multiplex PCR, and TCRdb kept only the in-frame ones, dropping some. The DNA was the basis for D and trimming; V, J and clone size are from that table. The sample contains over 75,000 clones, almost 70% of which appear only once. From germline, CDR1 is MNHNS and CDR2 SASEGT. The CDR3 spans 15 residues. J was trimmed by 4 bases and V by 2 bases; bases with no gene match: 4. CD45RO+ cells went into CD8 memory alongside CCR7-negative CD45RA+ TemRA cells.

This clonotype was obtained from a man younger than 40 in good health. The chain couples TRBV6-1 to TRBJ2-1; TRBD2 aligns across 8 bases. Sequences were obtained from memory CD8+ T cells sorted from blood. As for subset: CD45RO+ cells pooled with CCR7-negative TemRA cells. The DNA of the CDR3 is TGTGCCAGCAGTGAATCAGCGGGAGAATACAATGAGCAGTTCTTC. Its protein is CASSESAGEYNEQFF.